This entry features one T cell receptor beta chain sequence. This sample is drawn from a study of blood T cell repertoires in COVID-19. In the authors' workflow: Using reference gene primer amplification, nucleated cell counts were estimated. Measured with immunoSEQ multiplex PCR; TCRdb has only the in-frame clones, and not every one. V, J and clone size reflect that table, while D and trimming were determined from the DNA. The sample includes approximately 400,000 clones, approximately 90% of them seen just once. V lost 6 bases and J lost 9; bases outside the gene matches: 4. The CDR3 runs 14 residues. Germline lookup yields CDR1 MNHEY and CDR2 SVGAGI. This study enrolled people aged 18 to 89 from approximately 24 US geographic areas. Participants reported their clinical history, and cohort assignment relied on those reports. Recovered status applied to Cohort 3 donors who had two consecutive negative PCRs. It also applied to those with clearance or with symptom resolution.

The chain employs TRBV6-5 and TRBJ1-6, with 11 bases matching TRBD1. Sequencing input: PBMCs or T cells enriched from blood (not recorded which). The clonotype comes from a woman between 18 and 30 years old who had recovered from COVID-19. The CDR3: CASSPGQGGSPLHF. CDR3 sequence (DNA): TGTGCCAGCAGCCCGGGACAGGGGGGTTCACCCCTCCACTTT.